This entry features one T cell receptor beta chain sequence. Its target is unknown. The data derive from a study of a mutant IDH1 vaccine in newly diagnosed glioma. The CDR3 contains 16 residues. V was clipped by 11 bases and J by 0 bases, with 20 bases between them. In germline, CDR1 is MDHEN, CDR2 SYDVKM. This sample's time point: week 35, safety follow-up. The investigators gave 300 ug of mutant IDH1 20-mer peptide in each vaccine dose, together with topical imiquimod. Profiling relied on immunoSEQ multiplex PCR, and the TCRdb table lists in-frame clones only, not all of them. The data contain around 50,000 clones, around 90% of them singletons.

This receptor was taken from a woman aged 40 to 55 with glioma. Sequencing was performed on PBMCs, taken from a glioma patient whose treatment included an IDH1 peptide vaccine. V gene TRBV28 combines with J gene TRBJ1-5; D not resolved. The CDR3 DNA follows: TGTGCCGCTAGACCCGGGAGGGCCCTTAGCAATCAGCCCCAGCATTTT. Protein product: CAARPGRALSNQPQHF. The entire variable domain, with the rest obtained from reference TRBV28 and TRBJ1-5, is as follows: DVKVTQSSRYLVKRTGEKVFLECVQDMDHENMFWYRQDPGLGLRLIYFSYDVKMKEKGDIPEGYSVSREKKERFSLILESASTNQTSMYLCAARPGRALSNQPQHFGDGTRLSIL.